This TCR beta chain was sequenced for a study of cytomegalovirus exposure and HLA in healthy donors. Study-wide context: Earlier work reported approximately 110 million unique TCR beta sequences from about 200 million T cells. Of the donors genotyped, approximately 410 in all, about 82% fell in the Caucasian-associated ancestry cluster.

The PCR employed 60 Vbeta primers together with 13 Jbeta primers. Sequencing was performed with immunoSEQ multiplex PCR; in TCRdb, only in-frame clones are kept and a portion is missing. The sample consists of around 94,000 clones, around three quarters of them appearing once. Study observations and caveats: The study designated about 180 TCR beta chains cytomegalovirus-associated. The likely origin of a cluster of highly shared sequence variants was a sequencing artifact.

V was trimmed by 5 bases and J by 1 base, leaving 15 bases between them. Germline values: CDR1 MDHEN, CDR2 SYDVKM. The CDR3 is 15 residues long. Comments on this clone: What it binds is not known.

The chain joins TRBV28 to TRBJ2-7; D may be TRBD2 (6 bases). Input material: PBMCs. This receptor was identified in a woman aged 40 to 49 in good health and CMV-seropositive. CDR3 DNA: TGTGCCAGCAGTGCCGCCGGGGGTGGGTCCTACGAGCAGTACTTC. Amino acid sequence: CASSAAGGGSYEQYF.